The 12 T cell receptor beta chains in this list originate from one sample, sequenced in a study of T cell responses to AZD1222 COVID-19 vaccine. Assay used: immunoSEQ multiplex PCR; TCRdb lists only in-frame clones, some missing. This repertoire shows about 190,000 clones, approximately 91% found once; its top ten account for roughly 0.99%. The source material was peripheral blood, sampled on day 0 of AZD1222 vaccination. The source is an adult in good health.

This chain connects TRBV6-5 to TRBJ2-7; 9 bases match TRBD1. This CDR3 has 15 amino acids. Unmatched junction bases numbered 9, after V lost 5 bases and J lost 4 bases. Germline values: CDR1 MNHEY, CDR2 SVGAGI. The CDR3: CASSQPGQGLYEQYF. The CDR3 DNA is TGTGCCAGCAGTCAGCCGGGACAGGGCCTATACGAGCAGTACTTC.

The CDR3 nucleotides read TGTGCCAGCAGCTCCGGACTAGCGGGGTACTCCTACGAGCAGTACTTC. It encodes CASSSGLAGYSYEQYF. V gene TRBV7-6 combines with J gene TRBJ2-7; 12 nucleotides line up with TRBD2. Per the germline V gene, CDR1 is SGHVS and CDR2 is FNYEAQ. The CDR3 runs 16 residues. V dropped 4 bases and J dropped 0; count of bases not matched to a gene: 4.

The CDR3 sequence: CASSALRDVSGNTIYF. CDR3 nucleotides: TGTGCCAGCAGCGCCCTCAGGGACGTCTCTGGAAACACCATATATTTT. The chain carries TRBV5-6 and TRBJ1-3, with D possibly being TRBD1 (5 bases). The CDR3 is made up of 16 amino acids. Germline lookup yields CDR1 SGHDT and CDR2 YYEEEE. V lost 4 bases to trimming and J lost 0 bases, with 14 bases between them.

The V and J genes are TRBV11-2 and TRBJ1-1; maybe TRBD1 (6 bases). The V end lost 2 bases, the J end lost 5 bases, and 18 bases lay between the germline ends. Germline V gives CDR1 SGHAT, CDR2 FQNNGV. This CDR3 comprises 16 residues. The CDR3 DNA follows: TGTGCCAGCAGCTTATTACGGGGCAGGGGTTGGACTGAAGCTTTCTTT. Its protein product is CASSLLRGRGWTEAFF.

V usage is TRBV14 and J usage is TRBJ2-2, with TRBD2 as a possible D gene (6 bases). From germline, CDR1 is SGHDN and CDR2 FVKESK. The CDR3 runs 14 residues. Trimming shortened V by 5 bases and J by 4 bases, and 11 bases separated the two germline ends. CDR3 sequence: CASSGTSRTGELFF. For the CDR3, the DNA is TGTGCCAGCAGCGGGACTTCTCGCACCGGGGAGCTGTTTTTT.

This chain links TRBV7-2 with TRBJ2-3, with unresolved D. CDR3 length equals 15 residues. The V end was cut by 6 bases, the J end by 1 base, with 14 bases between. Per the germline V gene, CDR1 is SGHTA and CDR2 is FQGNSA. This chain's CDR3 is CASSMSELRTDTQYF. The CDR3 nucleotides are TGTGCCAGCAGTATGAGCGAACTGCGCACAGATACGCAGTATTTT.

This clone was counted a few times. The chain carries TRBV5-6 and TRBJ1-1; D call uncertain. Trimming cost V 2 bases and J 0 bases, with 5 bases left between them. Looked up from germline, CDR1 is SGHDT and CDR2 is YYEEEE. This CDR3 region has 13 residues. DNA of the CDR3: TGTGCCAGCAGCTTACAGATGAACACTGAAGCTTTCTTT. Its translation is CASSLQMNTEAFF.

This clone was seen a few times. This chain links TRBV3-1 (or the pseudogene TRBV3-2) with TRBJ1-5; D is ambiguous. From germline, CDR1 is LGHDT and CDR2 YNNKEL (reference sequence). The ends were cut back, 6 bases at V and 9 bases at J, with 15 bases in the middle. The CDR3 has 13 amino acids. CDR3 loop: CASSSLGSGPQHF. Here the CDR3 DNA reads TGTGCCAGCAGTAGCTTGGGGTCTGGGCCCCAGCATTTT.

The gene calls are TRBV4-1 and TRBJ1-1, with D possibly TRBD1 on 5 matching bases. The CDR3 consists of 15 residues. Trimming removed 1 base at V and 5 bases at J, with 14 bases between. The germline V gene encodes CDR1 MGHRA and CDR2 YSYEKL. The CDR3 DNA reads TGCGCCAGCAGCCAAGCCGGGGCCCTAGGGACTGAAGCTTTCTTT. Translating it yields CASSQAGALGTEAFF.

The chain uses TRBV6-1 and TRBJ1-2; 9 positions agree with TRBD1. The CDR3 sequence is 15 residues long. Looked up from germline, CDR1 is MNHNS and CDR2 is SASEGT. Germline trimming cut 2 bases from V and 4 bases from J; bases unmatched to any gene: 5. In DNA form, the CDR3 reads TGTGCCAGCAGTGAACGCTTGGGACAGGGCTATGGCTACACCTTC. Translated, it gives CASSERLGQGYGYTF.

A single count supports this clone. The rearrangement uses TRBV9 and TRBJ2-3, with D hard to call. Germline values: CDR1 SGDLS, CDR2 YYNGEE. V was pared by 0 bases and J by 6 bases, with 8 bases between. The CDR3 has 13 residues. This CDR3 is CASSVAFLDTQYF. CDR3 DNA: TGTGCCAGCAGCGTAGCTTTTCTCGATACGCAGTATTTT. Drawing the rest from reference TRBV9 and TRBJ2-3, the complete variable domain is DSGVTQTPKHLITATGQRVTLRCSPRSGDLSVYWYQQSLDQGLQFLIQYYNGEERAKGNILERFSAQQFPDLHSELNLSSLELGDSALYFCASSVAFLDTQYFGPGTRLTVL.

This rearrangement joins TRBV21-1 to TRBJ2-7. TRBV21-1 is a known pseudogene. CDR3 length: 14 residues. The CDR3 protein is CASSKSSPPHEQYF. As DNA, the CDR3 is TGTGCCAGCAGCAAAAGTTCACCCCCCCACGAGCAGTACTTC.